These 25 T cell receptor beta chains share one sample of origin, sequenced in a study of shared clonotypes between healthy human individuals. The method was immunoSEQ multiplex PCR; TCRdb's version includes in-frame clones alone and lacks a portion of them. Counted here are about 450,000 clones, 70% to 80% occurring once; the ten biggest clones make up roughly 13%. Material: PBMCs. These receptors all stem from a woman between 35 and 50 years old in good health. Some clones in this sample may be carry-over from other donors' samples.

This rearrangement joins TRBV27 to TRBJ2-7, with 11 positions matching TRBD2. This CDR3 region has 18 residues. Germline CDR1 is MNHEY and CDR2 is SMNVEV (reference sequence). V lost 6 bases and J lost 0; bases outside the gene matches: 13. CDR3 sequence reads: CASSLNKPGLADSYEQYF. For the CDR3, the DNA is TGTGCCAGCAGCCTTAATAAGCCGGGACTAGCGGACTCCTACGAGCAGTACTTC.

The chain couples TRBV10-3 to TRBJ2-7, with 9 positions matching TRBD1. The CDR3 spans 14 residues. V lost 4 bases and J lost 2; bases outside the gene matches: 3. Germline V gene data show CDR1 as ENHRY and CDR2 as SYGVKD. The DNA for the CDR3 is TGTGCCATCAGTGGAAGACAGGGGGCCTACGAGCAGTACTTC. Translation: CAISGRQGAYEQYF.

The chain employs TRBV18 and TRBJ1-2, with D maybe TRBD1 (5 bases). CDR1 is KGHSH and CDR2 is LQKENI in the germline V gene. CDR3 size: 15 residues. Trimming shortened V by 3 bases and J by 0 bases, and 11 bases separated the two germline ends. The CDR3 sequence: CASSPSGQANYGYTF. The DNA of the CDR3 is TGTGCCAGCTCACCGTCAGGGCAAGCTAACTATGGCTACACCTTC.

The V gene is TRBV7-9, the J gene TRBJ2-2, with a tentative D call TRBD1 (6 bases). V shed 2 bases and J shed 0 bases, with 19 bases lying between them. The germline CDR1 and CDR2 sequences are SEHNR and FQNEAQ (reference sequence). The CDR3 is made up of 19 amino acids. The CDR3 DNA sequence: TGTGCCAGCAGCTTAAGCCCCCCCGGACAGATTACGAACACCGGGGAGCTGTTTTTT. Translating it yields CASSLSPPGQITNTGELFF. Looking up the rest from reference TRBV7-9 and TRBJ2-2 gives the full variable domain: DTGVSQNPRHKITKRGQNVTFRCDPISEHNRLYWYRQTLGQGPEFLTYFQNEAQLEKSRLLSDRFSAERPKGSFSTLEIQRTEQGDSAMYLCASSLSPPGQITNTGELFFGEGSRLTVL.

The chain uses TRBV29-1 and TRBJ2-1, with 8 bases fitting TRBD2. Germline CDR1 reads SQVTM; CDR2 reads ANQGSEA. There are 13 residues in the CDR3. V lost 5 bases to trimming and J lost 5 bases; unmatched junction nucleotides: 5. The CDR3 loop reads CSVLGLADNEQFF. DNA of the CDR3: TGCAGCGTTCTTGGACTAGCTGACAATGAGCAGTTCTTC.

This clone appeared once. The V gene is TRBV4-2, the J gene TRBJ1-4, with TRBD1 identical over 8 bases. CDR1 is LGHNA, CDR2 YNFKEQ, per germline. J gave up 5 bases and V 1 base, and 3 bases lay outside the gene matches. This CDR3 comprises 15 residues. In nucleotides, the CDR3 is TGTGCCAGCAGCCAAGGGGGACAGGCAAATGAAAAACTGTTTTTT. Translation gives CASSQGGQANEKLFF.

Only one count was recorded for this clone. The gene calls are TRBV9 and TRBJ2-1; D gene ambiguous. V was pared by 3 bases and J by 0 bases, with 7 bases between. Germline CDR1 and CDR2: SGDLS and YYNGEE. CDR3 length: 14 residues. This CDR3 is CASSGRRSYNEQFF. The CDR3 DNA follows: TGTGCCAGCAGCGGGCGCCGCTCCTACAATGAGCAGTTCTTC.

The chain uses TRBV7-7 and TRBJ2-1; no clear D gene. This CDR3 is 13 amino acids long. Germline V lookup: CDR1 SSHAT, CDR2 FNYEAQ (reference sequence). The germline V and J ends were trimmed by 5 bases and 9 bases, with 14 bases remaining between them. The CDR3 region is CASSAAGVGEQFF. Here the CDR3 DNA reads TGTGCCAGCAGCGCCGCCGGCGTGGGTGAGCAGTTCTTC.

This clone was observed a handful of times. J is TRBJ2-2 and V is TRBV28, with TRBD2 matching 7 bases. V was pared by 6 bases and J by 2 bases, with 3 bases of the junction left unmatched. Germline values: CDR1 MDHEN, CDR2 SYDVKM. CDR3 length equals 14 residues. The CDR3 protein is CASSRLANTGELFF. CDR3 DNA: TGTGCCAGCAGCCGACTAGCTAACACCGGGGAGCTGTTTTTT.

This clone was seen only a few times. The chain has TRBV6-6 and TRBJ1-1; D is unclear. The CDR3 sequence is 13 residues long. The germline gives CDR1 MNHNY, CDR2 SVGAGI (reference sequence). The V end lost 6 bases, the J end lost 0 bases, and 8 bases lay between the germline ends. CDR3 DNA sequence: TGTGCCAGCAGCCGTATCATGAACACTGAAGCTTTCTTT. This gives the protein CASSRIMNTEAFF.

The CDR3 here is CAINRGRQDTQYF. The DNA for the CDR3 is TGTGCCATCAACAGGGGGCGCCAAGATACGCAGTATTTT. V and J are TRBV10-3 and TRBJ2-3, with 9 bases that match TRBD1. The CDR3 runs to 13 residues. Looked up from germline, CDR1 is ENHRY and CDR2 is SYGVKD. Trimming cost V 7 bases and J 5 bases; bases outside gene matches: 4.

Remarks on this clone: This specimen includes other DNA sequences encoding the same CDR3. This chain uses TRBV5-6 with TRBJ2-3; 7 bases match TRBD2. CDR3 length: 14 residues. Germline trimming cut 2 bases from V and 0 bases from J; bases unmatched to any gene: 0. Germline V gene sequence: CDR1 SGHDT, CDR2 YYEEEE. The CDR3 loop is CASSLAGSTDTQYF. CDR3 DNA sequence: TGTGCCAGCAGCTTAGCGGGGAGCACAGATACGCAGTATTTT. The whole variable domain, filled in from reference TRBV5-6 and TRBJ2-3, reads DAGVTQSPTHLIKTRGQQVTLRCSPKSGHDTVSWYQQALGQGPQFIFQYYEEEERQRGNFPDRFSGHQFPNYSSELNVNALLLGDSALYLCASSLAGSTDTQYFGPGTRLTVL.

This clone was detected once. A much larger clone sits a single nucleotide away, making a read error possible. The chain links TRBV4-2 to TRBJ2-3, with 11 bases identical to TRBD2. The length of the CDR3 is 19 residues. Germline CDR1 LGHNA, CDR2 YNFKEQ. The CDR3 nucleotides are TGTACCAGCAGCCAAGAACCCCTGACTAGCGGGATCTTCGCAGATACGCAGTATTTT. As protein: CTSSQEPLTSGIFADTQYF.

Notes on this clone: A far larger clone is off by one base, so a read error is likely. This sample also contains other DNA sequences that code for the same CDR3. The chain is built from TRBV5-1 and TRBJ2-1; D is perhaps TRBD1 (6 bases). This CDR3 has 15 amino acids. The V gene lost 4 bases and the J gene lost 2 bases, with 13 bases spanning the gap. Germline assignment: CDR1 SGHRS and CDR2 YFSETQ. CDR3 sequence reads: CASSPGQGTYNEQFF. The CDR3 DNA is TGCGCCAGCAGCCCGGGGCAGGGGACCTACAATGAGCAGTTCTTC.

J is TRBJ2-1 and V is TRBV7-9; the match to TRBD2 covers 13 bases. CDR3 length equals 16 residues. V lost 1 base and J lost 7; bases outside the gene matches: 4. The V gene's germline CDR1 is SEHNR and CDR2 FQNEAQ (reference sequence). The CDR3 protein is CASSLVLAGGVNEQFF. For the CDR3, the DNA is TGTGCCAGCAGCTTAGTACTAGCGGGAGGGGTGAATGAGCAGTTCTTC.

DNA for the CDR3: TGTGCCAGCAGCGTCCGCTGGGAGTGGCGGGAACAGTTCTTC. It specifies CASSVRWEWREQFF. The chain is built from TRBV9 and TRBJ2-1; D might be TRBD2 (6 bases). The CDR3 is 14 amino acids. The V and J ends lost 2 bases and 13 bases respectively, with 19 bases between them. Germline V lookup: CDR1 SGDLS, CDR2 YYNGEE.

The gene calls are TRBV27 and TRBJ2-7; D perhaps matches TRBD1 (5 bases). CDR1 and CDR2 from the germline V gene are MNHEY and SMNVEV (reference sequence). This CDR3 has 14 amino acids. The V end lost 4 bases, the J end lost 1 base, and 11 bases lay between the germline ends. CDR3 in amino acids: CASSSRTTSYEQYF. The CDR3 region has the DNA TGTGCCAGCAGTTCGAGGACAACTTCCTACGAGCAGTACTTC.

A few counts support this clone. The V call is TRBV27, the J call TRBJ2-1, with TRBD1 as a possible D gene (5 bases). This CDR3 has 15 residues. Deletions cut 10 bases from V and 4 bases from J, with 20 bases between. Germline CDR1 is MNHEY and CDR2 is SMNVEV (reference sequence). In nucleotides, the CDR3 is TGTGCCACCAGAGGTATTAGGGGCAAGTACAATGAGCAGTTCTTC. It is translated as CATRGIRGKYNEQFF.

The chain employs TRBV10-3 and TRBJ2-5; tentatively, D is TRBD2 (6 bases). The CDR3 spans 13 residues. Germline CDR1 reads ENHRY; CDR2 reads SYGVKD. V was pared by 4 bases and J by 8 bases, with 14 bases between. The CDR3 is CAISGGRTNTQYF. The CDR3 DNA is TGTGCCATCAGTGGCGGGCGGACTAACACCCAGTACTTC.

This clone was detected many times. The chain combines TRBV28 with TRBJ2-7; D is perhaps TRBD1 or TRBD2 (5 bases each). Germline V gene sequence: CDR1 MDHEN, CDR2 SYDVKM. V lost 6 bases to trimming and J lost 1 base, with 13 bases between them. There are 14 residues in the CDR3. CDR3 sequence: CASRTGTTSYEQYF. CDR3 DNA sequence: TGTGCCAGCAGAACCGGGACCACTTCCTACGAGCAGTACTTC.

This sequence joins TRBV9 and TRBJ2-1; D gene unclear. This CDR3 region has 16 residues. V lost 4 bases and J 2 bases, leaving 16 bases between the germline ends. Germline V lookup: CDR1 SGDLS, CDR2 YYNGEE. The CDR3 here is CASSLYARLTYNEQFF. CDR3 bases: TGTGCCAGCAGCCTTTATGCGCGGCTCACCTACAATGAGCAGTTCTTC.

A few counts support this clone. The V and J genes are TRBV28 and TRBJ2-7; D is perhaps TRBD2 (7 bases). Deletions cut 6 bases from V and 2 bases from J, with 17 bases between. The CDR3 is 15 amino acids. Germline CDR1 MDHEN, CDR2 SYDVKM. The CDR3 is CASRRPAGAPYEQYF. The CDR3 DNA reads TGTGCCAGCAGGCGCCCGGCGGGGGCCCCCTACGAGCAGTACTTC.

This clone was detected a few times. The CDR3 spells CASCSGTTEAFF. CDR3 bases: TGTGCCAGCTGTTCAGGGACCACTGAAGCTTTCTTT. This chain connects TRBV18 to TRBJ1-1; weak D call: TRBD1 (5 bases). The V end was cut by 7 bases, the J end by 4 bases, with 10 bases between. The CDR3 is made up of 12 amino acids. Per the germline V gene, CDR1 is KGHSH and CDR2 is LQKENI.

This chain joins TRBV7-3 and TRBJ2-1; TRBD2 matches 9 bases. CDR3 length: 17 residues. The germline CDR1 and CDR2 sequences are SGHTA and FQGTGA. V trimming: 5 bases; J trimming: 7 bases; junction bases outside the gene matches: 15. The CDR3 DNA is TGTGCCAGCAGCCAGGCTGGGGTAGCGGGAGTTTCAAATGAGCAGTTCTTC. It encodes CASSQAGVAGVSNEQFF.

V gene TRBV6-5 combines with J gene TRBJ1-2; TRBD1 matches at 9 bases. CDR1 MNHEY and CDR2 SVGAGI come from the germline V gene. V dropped 5 bases and J dropped 8; count of bases not matched to a gene: 0. This CDR3 comprises 11 residues. CDR3 coding DNA: TGTGCCAGCAGTACAGGGGGCGGCTACACCTTC. It codes for CASSTGGGYTF.